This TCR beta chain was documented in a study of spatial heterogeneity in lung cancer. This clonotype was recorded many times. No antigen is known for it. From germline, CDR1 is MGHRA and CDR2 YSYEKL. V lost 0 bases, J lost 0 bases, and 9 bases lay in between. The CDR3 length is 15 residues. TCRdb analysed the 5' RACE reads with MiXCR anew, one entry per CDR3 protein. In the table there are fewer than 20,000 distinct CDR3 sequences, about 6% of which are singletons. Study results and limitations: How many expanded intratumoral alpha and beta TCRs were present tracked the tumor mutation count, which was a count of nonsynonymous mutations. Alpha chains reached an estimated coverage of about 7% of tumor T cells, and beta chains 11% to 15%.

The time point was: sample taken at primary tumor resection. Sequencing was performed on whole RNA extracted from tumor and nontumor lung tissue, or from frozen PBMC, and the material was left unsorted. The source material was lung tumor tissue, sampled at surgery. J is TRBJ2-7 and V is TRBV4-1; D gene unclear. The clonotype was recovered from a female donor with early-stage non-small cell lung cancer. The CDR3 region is CASSQDDGSSYEQYF. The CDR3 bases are TGCGCCAGCAGCCAAGATGACGGAAGCTCCTACGAGCAGTACTTC.